Sequencing of this T cell receptor beta chain was carried out in a study of shared clonotypes between healthy human individuals. For the study at large: A couple of women and a few men aged 18 to 49 served as donors. Overall study findings and caveats: Although depth was large, rarefaction showed that sequencing of the sorted subsets was incomplete. In contrast to clonotypes shared by all four donors, non-shared clonotypes had lower generation probabilities.

The study ran the assay at deep level. The method was immunoSEQ multiplex PCR; TCRdb's version includes in-frame clones alone and lacks a portion of them. The data show 2 million to 3 million clones, roughly 93% seen once. This CDR3 has 13 amino acids. Germline CDR1 and CDR2: MDHEN and SYDVKM. The ends were cut back, 6 bases at V and 5 bases at J, with 11 bases in the middle. Points on this clone: The antigen is not known.

This chain links TRBV28 with TRBJ2-1; D assignment may be TRBD1 or TRBD2 (5 bases each). The receptor was derived from a man between 18 and 29 years old in good health. Some clones in this sample may be carry-over from other donors' samples. The sequenced sample consisted of naive CD4+ T cells from PBMCs. Subset here: CD45RA+ positively selected. The CDR3 region is CASRGTQHNEQFF. CDR3 in DNA: TGTGCCAGCAGGGGGACCCAGCACAATGAGCAGTTCTTC.